Detailed here is one T cell receptor beta chain. The data belong to a study of blood T cell repertoires in COVID-19. TCRdb's table, derived via immunoSEQ multiplex PCR, lists solely in-frame clones and lacks some. The sample yields more than 150,000 clones, 75% to 85% seen once. This clonotype was sampled from a woman aged 80 or over with COVID-19, enrolled during active disease. Specimen: peripheral blood.

CDR3 region: CASSQATGEQPQHF. The CDR3 DNA reads TGTGCCAGCAGCCAGGCGACAGGGGAACAGCCCCAGCATTTT. The V and J genes are TRBV3-1 (or the pseudogene TRBV3-2) and TRBJ1-5; TRBD1 aligns across 8 bases. CDR3 length: 14 amino acids. Germline V lookup: CDR1 LGHDT, CDR2 YNNKEL (reference sequence). After removal of 3 bases from V and 7 bases from J, the junction contained 5 bases not matched to a gene.